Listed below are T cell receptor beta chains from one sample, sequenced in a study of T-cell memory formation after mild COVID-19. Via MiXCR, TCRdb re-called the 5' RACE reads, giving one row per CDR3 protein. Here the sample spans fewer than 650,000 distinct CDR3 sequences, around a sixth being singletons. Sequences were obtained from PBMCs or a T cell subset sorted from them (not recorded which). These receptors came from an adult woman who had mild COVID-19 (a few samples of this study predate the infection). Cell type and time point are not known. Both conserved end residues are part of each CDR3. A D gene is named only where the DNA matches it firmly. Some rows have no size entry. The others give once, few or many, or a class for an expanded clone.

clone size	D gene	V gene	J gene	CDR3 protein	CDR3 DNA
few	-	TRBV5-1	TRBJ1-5	CASSLGDTYSNQPQHF	TGCGCCAGCAGCTTGGGGGACACCTATAGCAATCAGCCCCAGCATTTT
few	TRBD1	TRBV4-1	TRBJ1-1	CASSQPTGSITEAFF	TGCGCCAGCAGCCAACCGACAGGGAGTATCACTGAAGCTTTCTTT
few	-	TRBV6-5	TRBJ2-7	CASSPATYEQYF	TGTGCCAGCAGTCCGGCTACCTACGAGCAGTACTTC
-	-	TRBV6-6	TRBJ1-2	CASSNRNRNGYTF	TGTGCCAGCAGTAACAGGAATCGGAATGGCTACACCTTC
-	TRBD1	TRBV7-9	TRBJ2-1	CASSLPGQGANEQFF	TGTGCCAGCAGCCTACCGGGACAGGGGGCGAATGAGCAGTTCTTC
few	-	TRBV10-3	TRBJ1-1	CAISDEGRDTEAFF	TGTGCCATCAGTGACGAGGGAAGGGACACTGAAGCTTTCTTT
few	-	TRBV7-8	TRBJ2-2	CASITANTGELFF	TGTGCCAGCATCACCGCGAACACCGGGGAGCTGTTTTTT
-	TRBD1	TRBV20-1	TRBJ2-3	CSAPRGDREFWRTDTQYF	TGCAGTGCCCCCAGGGGGGACAGGGAATTTTGGCGCACAGATACGCAGTATTTT
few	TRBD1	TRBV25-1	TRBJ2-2	CASRNRDSLFF	TGTGCCAGCAGGAACAGGGACAGCCTGTTTTTT
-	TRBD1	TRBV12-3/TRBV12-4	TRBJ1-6	CASRGQGAVSPLHF	TGTGCCAGCAGGGGACAGGGGGCGGTTTCACCCCTCCACTTT
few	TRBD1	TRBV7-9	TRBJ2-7	CASSGEHRGLYEQYF	TGTGCCAGCAGCGGAGAGCACAGGGGGCTCTACGAGCAGTACTTC
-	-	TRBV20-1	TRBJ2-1	CSARPGLRVINEQFF	TGCAGTGCTAGACCGGGTCTCCGAGTTATCAATGAGCAGTTCTTC
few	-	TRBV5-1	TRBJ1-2	CASSLEPLSYGYTF	TGCGCCAGCAGCTTGGAACCACTCAGCTATGGCTACACCTTC
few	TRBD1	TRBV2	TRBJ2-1	CASKEDWGTGGNEQFF	TGTGCCAGCAAAGAGGACTGGGGGACAGGGGGCAATGAGCAGTTCTTC
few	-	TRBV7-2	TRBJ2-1	CASNALPPRSYNEQFF	TGTGCCAGCAACGCCCTTCCCCCCCGCTCCTACAATGAGCAGTTCTTC
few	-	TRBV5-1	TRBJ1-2	CASSSSTDRNYGYTF	TGCGCCAGCAGCTCCTCGACAGACCGAAACTATGGCTACACCTTC
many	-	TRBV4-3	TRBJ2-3	CASSQGVGSTDTQYF	TGCGCCAGCAGCCAAGGGGTGGGGAGCACAGATACGCAGTATTTT
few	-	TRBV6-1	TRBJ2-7	CASSVGGVARGSTYEQYF	TGTGCCAGCAGTGTCGGCGGGGTTGCGCGGGGCTCTACCTACGAGCAGTACTTC
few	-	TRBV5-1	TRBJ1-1	CASSLAGGPAEAFF	TGCGCCAGCAGCTTGGCGGGAGGCCCCGCTGAAGCTTTCTTT
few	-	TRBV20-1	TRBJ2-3	CSARAFPGADTQYF	TGCAGTGCTAGAGCCTTTCCGGGAGCGGATACGCAGTATTTT
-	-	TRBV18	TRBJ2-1	CASSPPPGERVEQFF	TGTGCCAGCTCACCACCCCCGGGAGAGCGGGTTGAGCAGTTCTTC
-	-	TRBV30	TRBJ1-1	CAWSRGTEAFF	TGTGCCTGGAGTCGGGGAACTGAAGCTTTCTTT
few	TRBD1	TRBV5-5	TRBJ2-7	CASSKRTGGYEQYF	TGTGCCAGCAGTAAGAGGACAGGGGGCTACGAGCAGTACTTC
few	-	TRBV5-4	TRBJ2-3	CASSPPPGGPPTDTQYF	TGTGCCAGCAGTCCGCCGCCCGGGGGCCCTCCCACAGATACGCAGTATTTT
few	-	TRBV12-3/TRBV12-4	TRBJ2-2	CASRSPTGLTTGELFF	TGTGCCAGCCGGTCCCCGACGGGACTCACCACCGGGGAGCTGTTTTTT
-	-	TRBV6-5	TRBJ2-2	CASSYSSRGAGELFF	TGTGCCAGCAGTTACTCGAGTAGAGGGGCCGGGGAGCTGTTTTTT
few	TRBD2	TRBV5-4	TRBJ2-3	CASSMGLLTDTQYF	TGTGCCAGCAGCATGGGACTACTTACAGATACGCAGTATTTT
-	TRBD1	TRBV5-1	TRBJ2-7	CASSSRTGRYEQYF	TGCGCCAGCAGCTCCCGGACAGGGCGATACGAGCAGTACTTC
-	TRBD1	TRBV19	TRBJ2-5	CASSIGIGQGGGTQYF	TGTGCCAGTAGTATCGGAATCGGACAGGGCGGTGGGACCCAGTACTTC
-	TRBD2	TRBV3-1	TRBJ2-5	CASSPRTSGPRETQYF	TGTGCCAGCAGCCCACGGACTAGCGGACCTCGAGAGACCCAGTACTTC
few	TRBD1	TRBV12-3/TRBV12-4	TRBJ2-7	CASRTGGMYEQYF	TGTGCCAGCAGAACAGGGGGTATGTACGAGCAGTACTTC
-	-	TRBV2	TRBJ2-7	CAAGRGYEQYF	TGTGCCGCGGGGCGGGGCTACGAGCAGTACTTC
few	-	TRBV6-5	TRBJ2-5	CASSLSELDFETQYF	TGTGCCAGCAGCCTATCCGAGTTGGATTTCGAGACCCAGTACTTC
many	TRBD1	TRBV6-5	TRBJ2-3	CASRSTGGAGTDTQYF	TGTGCCAGCAGGTCTACAGGGGGCGCCGGCACAGATACGCAGTATTTT
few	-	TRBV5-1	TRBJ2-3	CASSFMGTDTQYF	TGCGCCAGCAGCTTCATGGGCACAGATACGCAGTATTTT
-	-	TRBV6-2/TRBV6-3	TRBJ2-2	CASTSWPGELFF	TGTGCCAGCACCTCATGGCCCGGGGAGCTGTTTTTT
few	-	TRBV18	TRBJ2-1	CASSPPGVPYNEQFF	TGTGCCAGCTCACCACCCGGAGTCCCTTACAATGAGCAGTTCTTC
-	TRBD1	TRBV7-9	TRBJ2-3	CASSLGQRLGTGTLTDTQYF	TGTGCCAGCAGCTTAGGTCAACGTTTGGGGACAGGGACCTTAACAGATACGCAGTATTTT
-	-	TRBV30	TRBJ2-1	CAWSTGLSSYNEQFF	TGTGCCTGGAGTACCGGACTGAGCTCCTACAATGAGCAGTTCTTC
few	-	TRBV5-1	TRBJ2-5	CATTMGGPRQETQYF	TGCGCCACGACGATGGGGGGCCCGCGCCAAGAGACCCAGTACTTC
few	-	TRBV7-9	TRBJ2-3	CASSLGSGSGTQYF	TGTGCCAGCAGCTTAGGTAGCGGTTCGGGTACGCAGTATTTT
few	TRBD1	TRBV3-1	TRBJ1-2	CASSQHGTGVGYTF	TGTGCCAGCAGCCAGCATGGGACAGGGGTTGGCTACACCTTC
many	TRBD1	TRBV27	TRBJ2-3	CASSGTGGSLFTDTQYF	TGTGCCAGTTCGGGGACAGGGGGTTCCCTTTTCACAGATACGCAGTATTTT
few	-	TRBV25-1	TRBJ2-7	CASSGPIGQYF	TGTGCCAGCAGTGGACCAATCGGGCAGTACTTC
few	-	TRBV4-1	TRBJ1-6	CASSPGASSYNSPLHF	TGCGCCAGCAGCCCGGGGGCTAGCTCCTATAATTCACCCCTCCACTTT
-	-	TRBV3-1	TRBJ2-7	CASSQGLDPSSYEQYF	TGTGCCAGCAGCCAAGGCTTGGACCCGAGCTCCTACGAGCAGTACTTC
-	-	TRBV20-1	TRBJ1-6	CSANSVRGSYNSPLHF	TGCAGTGCTAATTCGGTACGGGGCAGCTATAATTCACCCCTCCACTTT
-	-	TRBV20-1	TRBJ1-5	CSAVPPKYGERQPQHF	TGCAGTGCTGTACCCCCGAAATACGGGGAGCGGCAGCCCCAGCATTTT
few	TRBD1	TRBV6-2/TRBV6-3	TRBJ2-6	CASSHRGLSKFHSGANVLTF	TGTGCCAGCAGCCACAGGGGGCTATCTAAATTCCACTCTGGGGCCAACGTCCTGACTTTC
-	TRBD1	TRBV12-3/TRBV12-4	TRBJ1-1	CASSPTDRGWAEAFF	TGTGCCAGCAGTCCGACGGACAGGGGATGGGCTGAAGCTTTCTTT
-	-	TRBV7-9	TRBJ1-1	CASSSNPRNTEAFF	TGTGCCAGCAGCTCCAATCCCCGGAACACTGAAGCTTTCTTT
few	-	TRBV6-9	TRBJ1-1	CVIRSSRTEAFF	TGTGTCATCCGGTCTTCGAGGACTGAAGCTTTCTTT